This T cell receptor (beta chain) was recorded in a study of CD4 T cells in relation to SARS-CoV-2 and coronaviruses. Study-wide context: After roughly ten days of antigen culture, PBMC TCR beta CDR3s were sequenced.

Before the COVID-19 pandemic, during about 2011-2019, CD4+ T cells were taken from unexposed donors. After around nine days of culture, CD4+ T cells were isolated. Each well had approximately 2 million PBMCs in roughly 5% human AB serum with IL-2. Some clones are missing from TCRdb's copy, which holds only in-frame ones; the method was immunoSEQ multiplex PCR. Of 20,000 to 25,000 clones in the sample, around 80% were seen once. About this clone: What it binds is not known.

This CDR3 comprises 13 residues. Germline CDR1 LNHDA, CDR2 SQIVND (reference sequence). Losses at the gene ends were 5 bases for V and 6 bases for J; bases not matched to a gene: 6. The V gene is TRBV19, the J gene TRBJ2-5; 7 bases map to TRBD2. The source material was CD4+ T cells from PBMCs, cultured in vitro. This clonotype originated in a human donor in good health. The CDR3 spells CASSPSGGKTQYF. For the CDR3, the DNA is TGTGCCAGTAGTCCTTCGGGGGGAAAGACCCAGTACTTC. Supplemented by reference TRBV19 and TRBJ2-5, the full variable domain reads DGGITQSPKYLFRKEGQNVTLSCEQNLNHDAMYWYRQDPGQGLRLIYYSQIVNDFQKGDIAEGYSVSREKKESFPLTVTSAQKNPTAFYLCASSPSGGKTQYFGPGTRLLVL.